This T cell receptor beta chain was identified during a study of identical twins. The table lists this clonotype with many counts. The CDR3 runs to 15 residues. Germline CDR1 and CDR2: LGHNA and YSLEER. The V gene end was trimmed by 4 bases and the J gene end by 1 base; junction bases not matched to a gene: 2. A universal primer site was created by template switching, with the cDNA bearing unique molecular identifiers. One entry per CDR3 protein results from TCRdb running MiXCR on the 5' RACE reads. The sample has over 500,000 distinct CDR3 sequences, approximately 22% seen once; the top ten hold 0.8% to 1%. This sample was also put to use in a study of T cells expressing NK-cell markers. That investigation notes: According to the study, TCR beta repertoires originated from sorted CD3+CD56+NKG2C+, CD3+CD56+NKG2C- and CD3+CD56-NKG2C+ T cells. HCMV seropositivity marked seven of the eight sequenced donors; one was seronegative. A range of about 1.0-8% of CD8+ T cells consisted of dominant NKG2C+ clonotypes in six donors.

Specimen: CD4+ T cells sorted from blood. The sequence derives from a young woman in good health. The chain recombines TRBV4-3 with TRBJ2-3; 10 bases line up with TRBD2. CDR3 sequence (DNA): TGCGCCAGCAGCCCCGGGACTAGCGGCACAGATACGCAGTATTTT. Its translation is CASSPGTSGTDTQYF.